These 30 T cell receptor beta chains came from one sample sequenced in a study of CD8 T cells in ankylosing spondylitis. Findings and caveats of the study: Among TCR beta sequences, a motif of under ten highly homologous variants appeared characteristic of ankylosing spondylitis blood.

For these TCRs, the target antigens are not known. TCRdb fed the 5' RACE reads into MiXCR, producing one record per CDR3 protein. The data show under 550,000 distinct CDR3 sequences, 25% to 30% seen once. Source material: blood, either unsorted or a sorted T cell fraction (not recorded which). These receptors all stem from a male donor with ankylosing spondylitis.

This clonotype was observed a few times. The CDR3 protein is CASTYTVGVGNYGYTF. Here the CDR3 DNA reads TGTGCCAGCACCTATACCGTGGGGGTCGGTAACTATGGCTACACCTTC. This rearrangement joins TRBV7-2 to TRBJ1-2, with D possibly matching TRBD1 (5 bases). This CDR3 has 16 amino acids. Germline assignment: CDR1 SGHTA and CDR2 FQGNSA. Trimming stripped 7 bases from V and 1 base from J, with 19 bases between.

CDR3 protein: CATSRVISKGGGYTF. CDR3 DNA: TGTGCCACCAGCAGGGTTATAAGCAAGGGCGGTGGCTACACCTTC. The V gene is TRBV15, the J gene TRBJ1-2; D gene unclear. The germline V gene has CDR1 LNHNV and CDR2 YYDKDF (reference sequence). The V and J ends lost 3 bases and 7 bases respectively, with 18 bases between them. The CDR3 covers 15 residues.

The J gene is TRBJ2-1, the V gene TRBV20-1, with 12 bases identical to TRBD2. Germline CDR1 and CDR2: DFQATT and SNEGSKA (reference sequence). Trimming removed 5 bases from V and 12 bases from J; junction bases left unmatched: 8. The CDR3 spans 13 residues. The CDR3 loop reads CSALAGGPSRQFF. Here the CDR3 DNA reads TGCAGTGCTCTAGCGGGAGGGCCGTCCAGGCAGTTCTTC.

The chain joins TRBV5-1 to TRBJ2-1, with 11 positions matching TRBD2. This CDR3 has 18 amino acids. Germline V gene sequence: CDR1 SGHRS, CDR2 YFSETQ. V was clipped by 1 base and J by 5 bases; unmatched bases: 11. In DNA form, the CDR3 reads TGCGCCAGCAGCTTGCCCCCCTTTAGCGGGAGGGCGGACAATGAGCAGTTCTTC. It codes for CASSLPPFSGRADNEQFF.

This clonotype appeared a few times. The V and J genes are TRBV18 and TRBJ2-7; TRBD2 agrees at 10 bases. The CDR3 totals 14 residues. CDR1 KGHSH and CDR2 LQKENI come from the germline V gene. V shed 6 bases and J 6 bases; nucleotides not matched to a gene: 8. CDR3: CASSRAGGPAEQYV. For the CDR3, the DNA is TGTGCCAGCTCGCGAGCGGGAGGGCCTGCCGAGCAGTACGTC.

This clonotype has only a few counts. The chain employs TRBV11-2 and TRBJ2-3; D may be TRBD1 (6 bases). The ends were cut back, 4 bases at V and 1 base at J, with 12 bases in the middle. The CDR3 has 15 residues. The germline V gene encodes CDR1 SGHAT and CDR2 FQNNGV. Here the CDR3 reads CASSSIRTGTDTQYF. CDR3 nucleotide sequence: TGTGCCAGCAGCTCCATTAGGACAGGCACAGATACGCAGTATTTT.

V and J are TRBV2 and TRBJ1-5; D gene unclear. CDR1 is SNHLY and CDR2 is FYNNEI in the germline V gene. The V and J ends lost 1 base and 7 bases respectively, with 11 bases between them. The CDR3 sequence is 14 residues long. This CDR3 reads CASSEGSPNQPQHF. The CDR3, as DNA: TGTGCCAGCAGTGAAGGGTCCCCTAACCAGCCCCAGCATTTT.

In its sample, this clonotype was seen a few times. The J gene is TRBJ1-2, the V gene TRBV5-1, with TRBD1 matching over 12 bases. The CDR3 loop spans 14 amino acids. V trimming: 3 bases; J trimming: 7 bases; junction bases outside the gene matches: 4. Germline values: CDR1 SGHRS, CDR2 YFSETQ. CDR3 DNA sequence: TGCGCCAGCAGCTCGGGGACAGGGGGCACTGGCTACACCTTC. Its translation is CASSSGTGGTGYTF.

As concerns this clonotype: The junction departs from germline at one end; a sequencing error may be responsible. This chain uses TRBV12-3 or TRBV12-4 with TRBJ1-2, with 7 nucleotides matching TRBD1. The CDR3 length is 14 residues. The CDR3 loop reads CASSTGTASNGFTF. In DNA, the CDR3 is TGTGCCAGCAGTACCGGGACAGCCTCGAATGGCTTCACCTTC.

The chain recombines TRBV24-1 with TRBJ2-3; D unresolved. V was cut by 12 bases and J by 0 bases, with 18 bases left in between. The germline V gene has CDR1 KGHDR and CDR2 SFDVKD. The length of the CDR3 is 15 residues. CDR3 region: CASKGSTLSTDTQYF. The CDR3 nucleotides are TGTGCCTCCAAAGGCTCCACTCTTAGCACAGATACGCAGTATTTT.

In the case of this clonotype: One end of the junction is discordant with germline, which a read error may explain. The chain links TRBV20-1 to TRBJ1-1; TRBD1 might be the D (6 bases). Germline values: CDR1 DFQATT, CDR2 SNEGSKA (reference sequence). The CDR3 totals 13 residues. CDR3 nucleotides: TGCAGTGCCTCGGGACATACGAACACTGGAGCTTTCTTT. Amino acid sequence: CSASGHTNTGAFF.

This sequence joins TRBV6-1 and TRBJ1-1, with 7 bases matching TRBD1. This CDR3 comprises 14 residues. CDR1 is MNHNS and CDR2 is SASEGT in the germline V gene. V was pared by 7 bases and J by 1 base, with 6 bases of the junction left unmatched. CDR3 protein: CASIRTGANTEAFF. Here the CDR3 DNA reads TGTGCCAGCATAAGAACAGGGGCGAACACTGAAGCTTTCTTT.

To note about this clonotype: One end of the junction is discordant with germline, which a read error may explain. The chain joins TRBV7-9 to TRBJ2-5; D is uncertain. The CDR3 is 14 amino acids. Germline V CDR1 and CDR2: SEHNR, FQNEAQ (reference sequence). For the CDR3, the DNA is TGTGCCAGCAGCTTGGGCGACGCATCTAAGACCAAGTACTTC. As protein: CASSLGDASKTKYF.

Only a few counts were recorded for this clonotype. The V call is TRBV12-3 or TRBV12-4, the J call TRBJ2-2; the D gene is possibly TRBD1 (6 bases). The CDR3 is 16 residues long. Trimming removed 6 bases at V and 3 bases at J, with 17 bases between. CDR3 amino acids: CASRFSPGHYTGELFF. CDR3 nucleotide sequence: TGTGCCAGCAGATTCAGCCCGGGACATTACACCGGGGAGCTGTTTTTT.

This rearrangement joins TRBV20-1 to TRBJ2-1; 10 bases match TRBD2. This CDR3 contains 14 residues. In germline, CDR1 is DFQATT, CDR2 SNEGSKA (reference sequence). Trimming at V came to 6 bases and at J to 6 bases, leaving 8 bases not matched to a gene. The CDR3 coding sequence is TGCAGTGCAGCGGGAGGGCCAAACTTCAATGAGCAGTTCTTC. Encoded protein: CSAAGGPNFNEQFF.

The rearrangement uses TRBV20-1 and TRBJ1-2; a possible D gene is TRBD1 (5 bases). The CDR3 covers 12 residues. CDR1 and CDR2 from the germline V gene are DFQATT and SNEGSKA (reference sequence). V was trimmed by 5 bases and J by 13 bases, leaving 20 bases between them. Here the CDR3 DNA reads TGCAGTGCTGAGAAGGGGAGGGACCAGTTCACCTTC. Encoded protein: CSAEKGRDQFTF.

This chain connects TRBV27 to TRBJ2-5, with D perhaps assigned TRBD1 or TRBD2 (5 bases each). The CDR3 is 14 amino acids. Trimming pared 3 bases from V and 5 bases from J, leaving 13 bases between. Per the germline V gene, CDR1 is MNHEY and CDR2 is SMNVEV (reference sequence). The CDR3 sequence is CASSLSRGRETQYF. CDR3 coding DNA: TGTGCCAGCAGTTTGAGTCGGGGACGGGAGACCCAGTACTTC.

This clonotype came up a few times. The V and J genes are TRBV20-1 and TRBJ2-3; the D is unclear. Trimming stripped 5 bases from V and 1 base from J, with 7 bases between. The CDR3 extends over 12 amino acids. The V gene's germline CDR1 is DFQATT and CDR2 SNEGSKA (reference sequence). The CDR3 nucleotides are TGCAGTGCTCACCCGGGCACAGATACGCAGTATTTT. Its protein is CSAHPGTDTQYF.

The CDR3 protein is CASSQSGPTNEQFF. The CDR3 coding sequence is TGTGCCAGCAGCCAGTCCGGACCAACCAATGAGCAGTTCTTC. The chain joins TRBV3-1 to TRBJ2-1, with D hard to call. V was shortened by 3 bases and J by 6 bases, with 12 bases between the two germline ends. CDR3 size: 14 residues. Germline CDR1 and CDR2: LGHDT and YNNKEL (reference sequence).

This chain joins TRBV20-1 and TRBJ2-1, with 11 bases matching TRBD2. The CDR3 length is 15 residues. From germline, CDR1 is DFQATT and CDR2 SNEGSKA (reference sequence). J was trimmed by 1 base and V by 6 bases; bases with no gene match: 5. The CDR3 coding sequence is TGCAGTGCCAATAGCGGGAGGGGGTCCTACAATGAGCAGTTCTTC. Amino acids: CSANSGRGSYNEQFF.

The rearrangement links TRBV4-1 to TRBJ1-4; no clear D gene. The CDR3 sequence is 13 residues long. The V end lost 2 bases, the J end lost 5 bases, and 6 bases lay between the germline ends. Germline assignment: CDR1 MGHRA and CDR2 YSYEKL. The chain's CDR3 is CASSQTQNEKLFF. In nucleotides, the CDR3 is TGCGCCAGCAGCCAAACGCAGAATGAAAAACTGTTTTTT.

As DNA, the CDR3 is TGCAGTGGAGAAGGCGGGAGCCTCGAGACCCAGTACTTC. Its protein product is CSGEGGSLETQYF. This chain connects TRBV20-1 to TRBJ2-5; 7 positions match TRBD2. The V segment lost 7 bases and the J segment 5 bases; nucleotides outside the gene matches: 10. Germline assignment: CDR1 DFQATT and CDR2 SNEGSKA (reference sequence). The CDR3 spans 13 residues.

The rearrangement joins TRBV7-2 to TRBJ2-7; D gene ambiguous. The V end was cut by 0 bases, the J end by 7 bases, with 10 bases between. The germline CDR1 and CDR2 sequences are SGHTA and FQGNSA. This CDR3 comprises 13 residues. CDR3 coding DNA: TGTGCCAGCAGCTTAGCTCTCCTTAGGGAGCAGTACTTC. It is translated as CASSLALLREQYF.

This clonotype has more than one count but fewer than ten. This rearrangement joins TRBV7-9 to TRBJ2-2; 11 nucleotides agree with TRBD1. Trimming cost V 7 bases and J 3 bases; bases outside gene matches: 4. Germline V gene sequence: CDR1 SEHNR, CDR2 FQNEAQ (reference sequence). This CDR3 has 15 amino acids. In nucleotides, the CDR3 is TGTGCCAGCAACAAGGGACAGGGGGACACCGGGGAGCTGTTTTTT. Protein sequence: CASNKGQGDTGELFF.

This clonotype was counted at least ten times. The chain recombines TRBV12-3 or TRBV12-4 with TRBJ2-1; perhaps TRBD2 as D (5 bases). V lost 3 bases to trimming and J lost 8 bases, with 11 bases between them. There are 13 residues in the CDR3. CDR3 residues: CASSFAGGDEQFF. CDR3 nucleotides: TGTGCCAGCAGTTTTGCGGGCGGCGATGAGCAGTTCTTC.

The chain is built from TRBV20-1 and TRBJ2-1, with unresolved D. There are 16 residues in the CDR3. Germline V gene lookup returns CDR1 DFQATT and CDR2 SNEGSKA (reference sequence). The V end lost 3 bases, the J end lost 3 bases, and 18 bases lay between the germline ends. The CDR3, as DNA: TGCAGTGCTAGCCGTCCCCTGGGCGCCGACTACAATGAGCAGTTCTTC. Protein: CSASRPLGADYNEQFF.

This clonotype was seen more than once but under ten times. J is TRBJ1-5 and V is TRBV12-3 or TRBV12-4; 9 bases match TRBD1. There are 18 residues in the CDR3. V gave up 6 bases and J gave up 3 bases; unmatched junction bases: 15. DNA of the CDR3: TGTGCCAGCAGACAGGGACAGGGAAGTATCGGGCTCAATCAGCCCCAGCATTTT. Translating gives CASRQGQGSIGLNQPQHF.

Only one count was recorded for this clonotype. For the CDR3, the DNA is TGCAGTGCTAGAACTAGCATATCCTACAATGAGCAGTTCTTC. This sequence encodes CSARTSISYNEQFF. V usage is TRBV20-1 and J usage is TRBJ2-1; D might be TRBD2 (6 bases). Trimming removed 2 bases at V and 1 base at J, with 9 bases between. CDR1 is DFQATT, CDR2 SNEGSKA, per germline (reference sequence). The CDR3 sequence is 14 residues long.

The chain is built from TRBV5-1 and TRBJ2-1; 8 bases are a match to TRBD1. In germline, CDR1 is SGHRS, CDR2 YFSETQ. This CDR3 is built from 14 residues. With 3 bases clipped from V and 6 bases from J, the junction kept 5 bases outside the gene matches. Here the CDR3 DNA reads TGCGCCAGCAGCTGGAATACAGGGGGCAATGAGCAGTTCTTC. Protein: CASSWNTGGNEQFF.

The chain uses TRBV7-2 and TRBJ2-5, with TRBD1 matching 7 bases. Germline CDR1 SGHTA, CDR2 FQGNSA. CDR3 length equals 17 residues. With V trimmed by 0 bases and J by 0 bases, 7 bases remained unmatched. CDR3 coding DNA: TGTGCCAGCAGCTTAGCCGGGACAGCGATTAACCAAGAGACCCAGTACTTC. It specifies CASSLAGTAINQETQYF.